This is a list of T cell receptor beta chains from one sample in a study of cytomegalovirus exposure and HLA in healthy donors. Profiling relied on immunoSEQ multiplex PCR, and the TCRdb table lists in-frame clones only, not all of them. The sample carries 100,000 to 150,000 clones, 65% to 75% recorded once. The source material was PBMCs. The receptors shown here come from a man aged 35 to 55 in good health and CMV-seropositive. Each CDR3 is given with its conserved first and last residue. Clone size appears in some rows only: once, few, many, or a class for an expanded clone.

TRBJ2-6 | once | TRBV19 | CASSIASGSGANVLTF
TRBJ2-2 | few | TRBV28 | CASRVGGAEAGELFF
TRBJ2-2 | . | TRBV30 | CAWNRQRINTGELFF
TRBJ1-1 | . | TRBV19 | CASSQGQGMGMTEAFF
TRBJ2-1 | . | TRBV28 | CASRGGGQGGHEQFF
TRBJ1-2 | few | TRBV30 | CAWTGGAGQGGGYTF
TRBJ2-5 | . | TRBV19 | CASRGLADQETQYF
TRBJ2-3 | . | TRBV6-5 | CASRAGDTQYF
TRBJ2-1 | . | TRBV5-1 | CASSLNAPSSYNEQFF
TRBJ2-1 | . | TRBV5-1 | CASSSAPTGVYNEQFF
TRBJ2-2 | . | TRBV14 | CASSQWTGSGGELFF
TRBJ1-5 | . | TRBV6-1 | CASSEGRGTAREPQHF
TRBJ1-1 | . | TRBV27 | CASSYMGGRNTEAFF
TRBJ2-7 | few | TRBV29-1 | CSVGGLFEQYF
TRBJ2-7 | . | TRBV6-1 | CASSQEGRGLQYF
TRBJ2-5 | . | TRBV10-2 | CASSESSTMLETQYF
TRBJ2-6 | once | TRBV2 | CASSRVYRGSGANVLTF
TRBJ2-1 | once | TRBV30 | CAWSTRQGRGRGAYNEQFF
TRBJ2-3 | . | TRBV7-6 | CASSSRTGGPTDTQYF
TRBJ1-5 | . | TRBV10-3 | CAISDDRERQPQHF
. | . | TRBV2 | CASSATGTSGLSYEQYF
TRBJ2-6 | . | TRBV2 | CAQGESGANVLTF
TRBJ2-1 | . | TRBV15 | CATSRDQGGYNEQFF
TRBJ2-1 | once | TRBV9 | CASNAGQGSYNEQFF
TRBJ1-1 | once | TRBV5-6 | CASSLGYRGGNTEAFF
TRBJ2-2 | few | TRBV6-5 | CASSLQGARTGELFF
TRBJ2-7 | . | TRBV6-1 | CASFYPGPGRYEQYF
TRBJ2-7 | . | TRBV2 | CASSPQGYEQYF
TRBJ1-1 | few | TRBV5-1 | CASSRSTSNTEAFF
TRBJ2-2 | . | TRBV6-5 | CASLPDRASGELFF
TRBJ1-2 | . | TRBV7-8 | CASSLDSPDYGYTF
TRBJ2-5 | few | TRBV18 | CASSPIAQGAETQYF
TRBJ2-3 | . | TRBV6-1 | CASSDQDRRRSDTQYF
TRBJ1-5 | . | TRBV2 | CASTKSQGMVNQPQHF
TRBJ1-2 | . | TRBV27 | CASSLSVRYGYTF
TRBJ2-1 | few | TRBV28 | CASSRGNEQFF
TRBJ2-1 | . | TRBV4-2 | CASSQVGAGGHNEQFF
TRBJ2-1 | . | TRBV19 | CASTRTGVYNEQFF
TRBJ2-1 | . | TRBV27 | CASSLSTGGEQFF
TRBJ1-2 | . | TRBV6-1 | CASSETGTYGYTF
TRBJ2-4 | . | TRBV19 | CASSPLGGTSVYIQYF
TRBJ1-3 | once | TRBV5-1 | CASSLGGAVSSGNTIYF
TRBJ2-2 | . | TRBV28 | CASSLFRSRNTGELFF
TRBJ2-7 | . | TRBV6-5 | CASRAGRGVTEQYF
TRBJ1-6 | . | TRBV5-1 | CASSLAGTGSFSPLHF
TRBJ1-4 | . | TRBV6-1 | CASSEAGAYLFF